These T cell receptor beta chains were read from a single sample in a study of blood T cell repertoires in COVID-19. Sequencing was performed with immunoSEQ multiplex PCR; in TCRdb, only in-frame clones are kept and a portion is missing. The table lists some 240,000 clones, 82% of them singletons, with under 15% in the top ten. The sample was peripheral blood. These TCRs come from a woman aged 60-75 years with active or convalescent COVID-19. The CDR3 runs from the conserved cysteine through the conserved F or W. D genes are given only for firm matches. Not all rows give a size; the values are once, few, many and, for expanded clones, a class.

V	size	J	D	DNA	CDR3
TRBV5-1	.	TRBJ2-7	TRBD1	TGCGCCAGCAGAGGGACAGGGAAGGGCGAGCAGTACTTC	CASRGTGKGEQYF
TRBV11-2	.	TRBJ2-5	TRBD1	TGTGCCAGCAGCCCCGGACAGGGGGAAGAGACCCAGTACTTC	CASSPGQGEETQYF
TRBV7-3	.	TRBJ2-3	TRBD2	TGTGCCAGCAGCTCTCGCCGCGGGGGGTTGGATACGCAGTATTTT	CASSSRRGGLDTQYF
TRBV4-1	.	TRBJ2-5	TRBD2	TGCGCCAGCAGCCAAGGCCCAGCGGGGGGGCCGGGAGAGACCCAGTACTTC	CASSQGPAGGPGETQYF
TRBV19	.	TRBJ2-5	.	TGTGCCAGTAGCAATACCCCCTGGGGAGAAGAGACCCAGTACTTC	CASSNTPWGEETQYF
TRBV11-2	.	TRBJ1-1	.	TGTGCCAGCAGCCTTACGGGGGGGCGAATGAACACTGAAGCTTTCTTT	CASSLTGGRMNTEAFF
TRBV21-1	.	TRBJ1-3	.	TGTGCCAGCAGCAAACCGGGGGGCAGCCTCTCTGGAAACACCATATATTTT	CASSKPGGSLSGNTIYF
TRBV6-1	.	TRBJ1-5	.	TGTGCCAGCAGTGAAGCCCTACCGGGGGGTAGCAATCAGCCCCAGCATTTT	CASSEALPGGSNQPQHF
TRBV12-3/TRBV12-4	.	TRBJ2-5	.	TGTGCCAGCAGTTTGAGGGGGTGGGAGACCCAGTACTTC	CASSLRGWETQYF
TRBV4-1	.	TRBJ1-2	.	TGCGCCAGCAGCCAAGCCGATAGAAGCCCAAACTATGGCTACACCTTC	CASSQADRSPNYGYTF
TRBV24-1	.	TRBJ1-5	.	TGTGCCACCAGTGATTTGGTGGATCTGGGGCTCCGAGGTCATCAGCCCCAGCATTTT	CATSDLVDLGLRGHQPQHF
TRBV5-1	once	TRBJ2-4	TRBD2	TGCGCCAGCAGCCCTGGACTAGCGGGGGAAAACCTACACATTCAGTACTTC	CASSPGLAGENLHIQYF
TRBV3-1/TRBV3-2	.	TRBJ1-2	.	TGTGCCAGCAGCCAAGACCACAGTCAATATGGCTACACCTTC	CASSQDHSQYGYTF
TRBV10-1	.	TRBJ2-5	.	TGCGCCAGCAGTGAGTCCGAGGGCCTGGGGGAGACCCAGTACTTC	CASSESEGLGETQYF
TRBV5-1	.	TRBJ1-1	.	TGCGCCAGCAGCTTGGCTATGGACACTGAAGCTTTCTTT	CASSLAMDTEAFF
TRBV25-1	once	TRBJ1-1	.	TGTGCCAGCTCGTCCTCGGGGGGGGTCACTGAAGCTTTCTTT	CASSSSGGVTEAFF
TRBV19	.	TRBJ1-4	TRBD1	TGTGCCAGTAGTTCCCAGACAGGGAACGAAAAACTGTTTTTT	CASSSQTGNEKLFF